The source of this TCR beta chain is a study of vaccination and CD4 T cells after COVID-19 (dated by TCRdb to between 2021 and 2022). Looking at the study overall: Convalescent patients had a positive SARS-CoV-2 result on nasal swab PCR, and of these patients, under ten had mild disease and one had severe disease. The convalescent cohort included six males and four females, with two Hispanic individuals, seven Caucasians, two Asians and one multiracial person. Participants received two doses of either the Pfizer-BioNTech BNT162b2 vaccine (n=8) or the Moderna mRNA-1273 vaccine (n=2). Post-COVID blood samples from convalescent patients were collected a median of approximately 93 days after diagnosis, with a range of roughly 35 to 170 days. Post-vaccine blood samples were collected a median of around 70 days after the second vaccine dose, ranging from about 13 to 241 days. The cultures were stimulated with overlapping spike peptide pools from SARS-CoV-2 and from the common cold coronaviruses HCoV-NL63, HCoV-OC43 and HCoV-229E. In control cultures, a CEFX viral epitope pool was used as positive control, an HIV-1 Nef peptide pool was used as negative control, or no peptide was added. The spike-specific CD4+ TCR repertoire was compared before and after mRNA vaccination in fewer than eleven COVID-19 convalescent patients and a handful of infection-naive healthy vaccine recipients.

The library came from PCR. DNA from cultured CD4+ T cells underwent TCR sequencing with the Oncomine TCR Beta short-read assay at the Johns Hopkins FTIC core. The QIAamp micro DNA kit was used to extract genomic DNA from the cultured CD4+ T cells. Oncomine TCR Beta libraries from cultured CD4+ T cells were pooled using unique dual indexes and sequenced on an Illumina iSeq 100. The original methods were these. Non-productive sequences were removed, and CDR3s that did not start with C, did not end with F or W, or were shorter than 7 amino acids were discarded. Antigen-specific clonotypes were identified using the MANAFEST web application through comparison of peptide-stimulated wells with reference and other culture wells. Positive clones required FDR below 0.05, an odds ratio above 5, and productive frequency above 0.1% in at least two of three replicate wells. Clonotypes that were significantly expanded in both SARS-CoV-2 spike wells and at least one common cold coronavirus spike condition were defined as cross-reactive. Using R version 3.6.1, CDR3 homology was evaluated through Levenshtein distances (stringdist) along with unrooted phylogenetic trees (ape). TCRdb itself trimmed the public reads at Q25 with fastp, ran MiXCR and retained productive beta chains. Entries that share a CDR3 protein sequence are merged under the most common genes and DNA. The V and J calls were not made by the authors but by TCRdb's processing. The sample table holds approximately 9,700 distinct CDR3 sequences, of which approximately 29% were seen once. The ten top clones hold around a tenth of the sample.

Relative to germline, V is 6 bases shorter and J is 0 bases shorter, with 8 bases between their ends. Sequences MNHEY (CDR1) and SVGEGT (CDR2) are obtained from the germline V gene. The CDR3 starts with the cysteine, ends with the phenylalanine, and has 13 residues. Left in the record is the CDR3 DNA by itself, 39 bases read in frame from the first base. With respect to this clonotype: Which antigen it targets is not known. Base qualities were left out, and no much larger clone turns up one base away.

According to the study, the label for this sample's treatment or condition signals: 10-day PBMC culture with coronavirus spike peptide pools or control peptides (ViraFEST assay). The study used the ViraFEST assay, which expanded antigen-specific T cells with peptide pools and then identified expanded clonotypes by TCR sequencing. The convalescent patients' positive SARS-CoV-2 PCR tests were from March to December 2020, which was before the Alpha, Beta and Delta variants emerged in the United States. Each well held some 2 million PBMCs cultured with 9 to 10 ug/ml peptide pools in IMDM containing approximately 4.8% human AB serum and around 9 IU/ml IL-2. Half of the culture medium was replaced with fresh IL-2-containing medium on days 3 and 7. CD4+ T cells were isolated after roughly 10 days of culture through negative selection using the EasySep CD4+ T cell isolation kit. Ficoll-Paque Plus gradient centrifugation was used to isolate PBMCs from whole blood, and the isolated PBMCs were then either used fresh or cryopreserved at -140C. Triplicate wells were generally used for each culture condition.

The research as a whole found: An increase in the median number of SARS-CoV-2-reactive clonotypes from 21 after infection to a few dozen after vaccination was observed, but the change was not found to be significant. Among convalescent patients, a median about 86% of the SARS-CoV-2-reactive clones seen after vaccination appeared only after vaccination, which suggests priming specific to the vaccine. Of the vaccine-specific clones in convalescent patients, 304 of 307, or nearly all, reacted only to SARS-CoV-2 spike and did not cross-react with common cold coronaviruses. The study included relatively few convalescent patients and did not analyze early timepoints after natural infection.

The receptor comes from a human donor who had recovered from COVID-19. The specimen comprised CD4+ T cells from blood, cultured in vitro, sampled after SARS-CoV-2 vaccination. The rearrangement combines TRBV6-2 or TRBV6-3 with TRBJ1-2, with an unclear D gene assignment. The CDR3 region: CASSQPANYGYTF. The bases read TGTGCCAGCAGCCAGCCAGCTAACTATGGCTACACCTTC.